One and the same sample provided the 8 T cell receptor beta chains below, sequenced in a study of blood T cell repertoires in COVID-19. Clones were sequenced by immunoSEQ multiplex PCR, and TCRdb holds only the in-frame ones, with some missing. Of approximately 140,000 clones in the sample, about 80% were seen once. The sample taken for sequencing was peripheral blood. These receptors all stem from a man in his 70s with acute or convalescent COVID-19.

V usage is TRBV9 and J usage is TRBJ2-3; 9 bases are shared with TRBD1. The V segment lost 3 bases and the J segment 6 bases; nucleotides outside the gene matches: 5. Germline CDR1 reads SGDLS; CDR2 reads YYNGEE. The CDR3 runs to 14 residues. The DNA for the CDR3 is TGTGCCAGCAGCGCCGGGACAGGGCGGGATACGCAGTATTTT. Protein: CASSAGTGRDTQYF.

The chain has TRBV11-2 and TRBJ2-4, with a possible D match to TRBD2 (6 bases). Germline loops: CDR1 SGHAT, CDR2 FQNNGV. Trimming shortened V by 1 base and J by 5 bases, and 6 bases separated the two germline ends. This CDR3 is built from 13 residues. CDR3 sequence reads: CASSLGGENIQYF. The CDR3 DNA sequence: TGTGCCAGCAGCTTAGGGGGGGAAAACATTCAGTACTTC.

J is TRBJ2-7 and V is TRBV6-1; TRBD1 matches at 7 bases. The germline CDR1 and CDR2 sequences are MNHNS and SASEGT. V gave up 2 bases and J gave up 3 bases; unmatched junction bases: 4. CDR3 length equals 14 residues. CDR3 DNA: TGTGCCAGCAGTGAACAGGGACAGATCTACGAGCAGTACTTC. Encoded protein: CASSEQGQIYEQYF.

This clone was seen once. V is TRBV3-1 (or the pseudogene TRBV3-2) and J is TRBJ2-2, with D possibly TRBD2 on 6 matching bases. From germline, CDR1 is LGHDT and CDR2 YNNKEL (reference sequence). Trimming removed 0 bases at V and 6 bases at J, with 11 bases between. This CDR3 has 15 residues. In DNA, the CDR3 is TGTGCCAGCAGCCAAGAAATAGCGGCCTCCGGGGAGCTGTTTTTT. Amino acid sequence: CASSQEIAASGELFF.

The chain employs TRBV4-1 and TRBJ2-3; 10 bases match TRBD2. CDR3 size: 16 residues. V gave up 5 bases and J gave up 4 bases; unmatched junction bases: 9. Germline V CDR1 and CDR2: MGHRA, YSYEKL. CDR3 coding DNA: TGCGCCAGCAGCAGCGGGAGGGCCACGCGTGCAGATACGCAGTATTTT. As protein: CASSSGRATRADTQYF.

The chain employs TRBV19 and TRBJ2-3; 15 bases fit TRBD2. After removal of 3 bases from V and 3 bases from J, the junction contained 1 base not matched to a gene. Germline V lookup: CDR1 LNHDA, CDR2 SQIVND (reference sequence). CDR3 size: 16 residues. CDR3 coding DNA: TGTGCCAGTAGTATCGGACTAGCGGGAGGGACAGATACGCAGTATTTT. It encodes CASSIGLAGGTDTQYF.

The chain joins TRBV15 to TRBJ2-1; D is perhaps TRBD1 (6 bases). This CDR3 is 17 amino acids long. Trimming left V 0 bases short and J 9 bases short, with 21 bases between. The germline V gene has CDR1 LNHNV and CDR2 YYDKDF (reference sequence). The CDR3 DNA sequence: TGTGCCACCAGCAGAGATTACTCGGGGCAGGGGCTGGGTGAGCAGTTCTTC. This gives the protein CATSRDYSGQGLGEQFF.

The V and J genes are TRBV28 and TRBJ2-5, with D perhaps TRBD2 (6 bases). Germline values: CDR1 MDHEN, CDR2 SYDVKM. The CDR3 runs to 19 residues. The V end lost 7 bases, the J end lost 1 base, and 28 bases lay between the germline ends. This CDR3 is CASNLASFGGVTLQETQYF. CDR3 nucleotides: TGTGCCAGCAATCTGGCGTCCTTCGGGGGAGTGACCCTCCAAGAGACCCAGTACTTC.